Shown below are 25 T cell receptor beta chains from a single sample sequenced in a study of cytomegalovirus exposure and HLA in healthy donors. PCR used 60 Vbeta primers and 13 Jbeta primers. TCRdb's copy holds only in-frame clones and misses some; the assay was immunoSEQ multiplex PCR. The data hold some 110,000 clones, with 78% observed a single time. The specimen was PBMCs. These receptors came from a man aged 30 to 45 in good health and CMV-seronegative.

V is TRBV7-6 and J is TRBJ1-1; D might be TRBD1 (6 bases). The V gene lost 2 bases and the J gene lost 1 base, with 17 bases spanning the gap. The CDR3 sequence is 17 residues long. CDR1 and CDR2 from the germline V gene are SGHVS and FNYEAQ. The CDR3 sequence: CASSLTYRAPENTEAFF. CDR3 DNA: TGTGCCAGCAGCTTAACCTACAGGGCACCAGAGAACACTGAAGCTTTCTTT.

In its sample, this clone was seen a few times. V is TRBV7-8 and J is TRBJ2-7, with D hard to call. The CDR3 contains 14 residues. The germline gives CDR1 SGHVS, CDR2 FQNEAQ. Between the trimmed V and J ends, which lost 2 bases and 0 bases, there was a span of 8 bases. CDR3 sequence: CASSLLGDSYEQYF. The CDR3 DNA sequence: TGTGCCAGCAGCTTATTGGGCGACTCCTACGAGCAGTACTTC.

This clone has just a few counts. The gene calls are TRBV5-1 and TRBJ2-5, with 8 bases that match TRBD2. The CDR3 spans 16 residues. Trimming removed 2 bases from V and 5 bases from J; junction bases left unmatched: 11. Germline V gene data show CDR1 as SGHRS and CDR2 as YFSETQ. The CDR3 DNA sequence: TGCGCCAGCAGCTTACAGCCGGGACTAGAGCGCGAGACCCAGTACTTC. It yields the protein CASSLQPGLERETQYF.

This clone was counted once. The rearrangement uses TRBV7-9 and TRBJ2-3, with 7 bases that match TRBD1. V gave up 1 base and J gave up 1 base; unmatched junction bases: 5. Germline CDR1 and CDR2: SEHNR and FQNEAQ (reference sequence). The CDR3 consists of 16 residues. The CDR3 DNA reads as TGTGCCAGCAGCTTAGAGCAAGGACAGGGCACAGATACGCAGTATTTT. Residues: CASSLEQGQGTDTQYF.

The genes are TRBV28 and TRBJ1-5; TRBD1 agrees at 7 bases. V dropped 3 bases and J dropped 7; count of bases not matched to a gene: 15. Germline assignment: CDR1 MDHEN and CDR2 SYDVKM. CDR3 length: 17 residues. The CDR3: CASSFGRQGVVHQPQHF. Written as DNA, the CDR3 is TGTGCCAGCAGTTTTGGAAGGCAGGGGGTCGTCCACCAGCCCCAGCATTTT.

V and J are TRBV28 and TRBJ2-7; D may be TRBD2 (5 bases). Germline V gene sequence: CDR1 MDHEN, CDR2 SYDVKM. CDR3 length equals 15 residues. Trimming removed 2 bases from V and 2 bases from J, with 13 bases in between. CDR3: CASSLGPTGTYEQYF. DNA of the CDR3: TGTGCCAGCAGTTTAGGGCCTACGGGAACCTACGAGCAGTACTTC.

The genes are TRBV18 and TRBJ2-1; 9 bases map to TRBD1. The CDR3 consists of 15 residues. With 4 bases clipped from V and 8 bases from J, the junction kept 9 bases outside the gene matches. Germline assignment: CDR1 KGHSH and CDR2 LQKENI. The CDR3 DNA sequence: TGTGCCAGCTCACGTCGGTCGACAGGGGGTGATGAGCAGTTCTTC. Translating it yields CASSRRSTGGDEQFF.

The rearrangement links TRBV28 to TRBJ1-1; 7 bases agree with TRBD1. There are 14 residues in the CDR3. The V and J ends lost 10 bases and 1 base, in that order; junction bases with no gene match: 9. Germline lookup yields CDR1 MDHEN and CDR2 SYDVKM. This CDR3 is CATRSGQRNTEAFF. The CDR3 DNA is TGTGCCACCCGGTCGGGACAGAGGAACACTGAAGCTTTCTTT.

The chain uses TRBV9 and TRBJ1-1; D remains ambiguous. Deletions cut 0 bases from V and 0 bases from J, with 6 bases between. CDR1 and CDR2 from the germline V gene are SGDLS and YYNGEE. CDR3 size: 14 residues. This CDR3 is CASSVATVNTEAFF. The CDR3 coding sequence is TGTGCCAGCAGCGTAGCTACGGTGAACACTGAAGCTTTCTTT.

This chain uses TRBV5-6 with TRBJ2-7; 15 nucleotides agree with TRBD2. J lost 5 bases, V lost 4 bases, and 4 bases had no gene match. The length of the CDR3 is 15 residues. The germline V gene has CDR1 SGHDT and CDR2 YYEEEE. This CDR3 reads CASSLGLAGGNEQYF. CDR3 in DNA: TGTGCCAGCAGCCTGGGACTAGCGGGAGGAAACGAGCAGTACTTC.

This clone occurred a few times. This rearrangement joins TRBV7-9 to TRBJ2-5, with 7 bases aligning to TRBD1. V gave up 5 bases and J gave up 4 bases; unmatched junction bases: 7. Germline V gene data show CDR1 as SEHNR and CDR2 as FQNEAQ (reference sequence). There are 14 residues in the CDR3. The CDR3 protein is CASSPRQGSETQYF. In DNA form, the CDR3 reads TGTGCCAGCAGCCCGAGACAGGGCTCAGAGACCCAGTACTTC.

With regard to this clone: The same CDR3 also results from other DNA sequences found in this sample. This chain links TRBV4-3 with TRBJ2-7; 7 positions agree with TRBD1. This CDR3 spans 13 amino acids. Trimming took 3 bases from V and 2 from J; bases not matched to a gene: 1. The germline gives CDR1 LGHNA, CDR2 YSLEER. This CDR3 reads CASSQGQTYEQYF. The CDR3 DNA is TGCGCCAGCAGCCAGGGACAGACCTACGAGCAGTACTTC.

This chain joins TRBV13 and TRBJ2-2, with 8 positions matching TRBD2. Germline V gives CDR1 PRHDT, CDR2 FYEKMQ (reference sequence). V shed 5 bases and J 3 bases; nucleotides not matched to a gene: 8. The CDR3 loop spans 16 amino acids. CDR3 bases: TGTGCCAGCAGCCCCGGGGGGGGCCAGTACACCGGGGAGCTGTTTTTT. This sequence encodes CASSPGGGQYTGELFF.

The chain has TRBV4-1 and TRBJ1-3; 7 nucleotides line up with TRBD1. With 3 bases clipped from V and 0 bases from J, the junction kept 5 bases outside the gene matches. Germline-derived CDR1 and CDR2 are MGHRA and YSYEKL. The CDR3 is 16 residues long. The CDR3 here is CASSQPGQHSGNTIYF. The CDR3 coding sequence is TGCGCCAGCAGCCAGCCGGGACAGCACTCTGGAAACACCATATATTTT.

The chain has TRBV2 and TRBJ2-7; the D gene is possibly TRBD2 (6 bases). Trimming removed 3 bases from V and 9 bases from J, with 18 bases in between. The CDR3 is made up of 14 amino acids. Germline V gives CDR1 SNHLY, CDR2 FYNNEI. CDR3 sequence (DNA): TGTGCCAGCAGTGAGGGTCGGGCCGCGGGAACGCAGTACTTC. It yields the protein CASSEGRAAGTQYF.

This clone was seen a handful of times. This chain links TRBV28 with TRBJ2-1; D remains unclear. From germline, CDR1 is MDHEN and CDR2 SYDVKM. The CDR3 is 12 residues long. With 3 bases removed from V and 13 bases from J, the gap between germline ends came to 13 bases. For the CDR3, the DNA is TGTGCCAGCAGTTTTGGGCTTGGCCCCCAGTTCTTC. It yields the protein CASSFGLGPQFF.

The gene calls are TRBV6-1 and TRBJ2-2; a possible D gene is TRBD2 (6 bases). The CDR3 sequence is 15 residues long. Germline CDR1 reads MNHNS; CDR2 reads SASEGT. V was clipped by 11 bases and J by 0 bases, with 16 bases between them. CDR3 loop: CAVRWGGTNTGELFF. DNA for the CDR3: TGTGCCGTACGGTGGGGCGGGACGAACACCGGGGAGCTGTTTTTT.

V and J are TRBV5-1 and TRBJ2-7, with TRBD2 identical over 11 bases. The CDR3 has 16 residues. J gave up 6 bases and V 5 bases, and 13 bases lay outside the gene matches. Germline loops: CDR1 SGHRS, CDR2 YFSETQ. This CDR3 is CASRPTSGTSPGEQYF. DNA for the CDR3: TGCGCCAGCAGGCCGACTAGCGGGACCTCCCCTGGCGAGCAGTACTTC.

In DNA, the CDR3 is TGCGCCAGCAGCCCGGAGACTGGACTGCAGCAGTTCTTC. Protein: CASSPETGLQQFF. The chain employs TRBV5-1 and TRBJ2-1; TRBD2 might be the D (5 bases). Germline assignment: CDR1 SGHRS and CDR2 YFSETQ. The CDR3 is 13 residues long. V lost 4 bases and J lost 11, with 16 bases in between.

The chain recombines TRBV9 with TRBJ1-1; tentative D call: TRBD1 (5 bases). The V gene's germline CDR1 is SGDLS and CDR2 YYNGEE. V shed 0 bases and J shed 8 bases, with 11 bases lying between them. The CDR3 totals 13 residues. The CDR3 nucleotides read TGTGCCAGCAGCGTAGGTTGGGGCGCGGAAGCTTTCTTT. It specifies CASSVGWGAEAFF.

The chain recombines TRBV19 with TRBJ1-5; possibly TRBD1 for D (6 bases). The CDR3 runs to 15 residues. The V end lost 3 bases, the J end lost 6 bases, and 15 bases lay between the germline ends. Germline loops: CDR1 LNHDA, CDR2 SQIVND (reference sequence). DNA for the CDR3: TGTGCCAGTAGTATCGGCGGGGGCCGGGGTCAGCCCCAGCATTTT. Translation gives CASSIGGGRGQPQHF.

The rearrangement uses TRBV27 and TRBJ1-5; maybe TRBD1 (5 bases). Germline assignment: CDR1 MNHEY and CDR2 SMNVEV (reference sequence). Trimming took 8 bases from V and 3 from J, leaving 17 bases between them. This CDR3 has 15 amino acids. The CDR3, as DNA: TGTGCCAGCTCGCAGCAGGGTCTGACCAATCAGCCCCAGCATTTT. Translated: CASSQQGLTNQPQHF.

This clone was seen a single time. The V and J genes are TRBV7-9 and TRBJ2-5; 12 bases agree with TRBD2. The V gene's germline CDR1 is SEHNR and CDR2 FQNEAQ (reference sequence). V gave up 5 bases and J gave up 5 bases; unmatched junction bases: 12. The CDR3 contains 17 residues. The CDR3 sequence is CASSARLAGELLETQYF. The DNA for the CDR3 is TGTGCCAGCAGCGCCCGACTAGCGGGAGAATTGCTGGAGACCCAGTACTTC.

The chain is built from TRBV7-2 and TRBJ2-2; tentative D call: TRBD2 (6 bases). This CDR3 region has 12 residues. Trimming left V 5 bases short and J 6 bases short, with 7 bases between. Per germline, CDR1 SGHTA and CDR2 FQGNSA. The CDR3 DNA reads TGTGCCAGCAGCCCTAGCGCCGGGGAGCTGTTTTTT. Translating it yields CASSPSAGELFF.

The V call is TRBV23-1, the J call TRBJ2-5; 7 bases line up with TRBD1. TRBV23-1 is marked as an open reading frame, function uncertain. The V gene end was trimmed by 3 bases and the J gene end by 0 bases; junction bases not matched to a gene: 10. The CDR3 runs to 17 residues. CDR3 DNA: TGCGCCAGCAGTCAGACCAGGAGAGGACAGGACCAAGAGACCCAGTACTTC. Translation: CASSQTRRGQDQETQYF.